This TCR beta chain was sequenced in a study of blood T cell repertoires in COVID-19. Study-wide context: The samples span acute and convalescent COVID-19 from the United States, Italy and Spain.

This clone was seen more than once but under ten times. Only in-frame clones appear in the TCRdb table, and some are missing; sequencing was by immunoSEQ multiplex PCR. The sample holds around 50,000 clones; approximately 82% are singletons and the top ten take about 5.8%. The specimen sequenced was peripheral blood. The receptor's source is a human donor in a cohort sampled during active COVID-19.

CDR3 DNA: TGCGCCAGCAGCCAAAAGACTACTCCTATGACTAATTCACCCCTCCACTTT. This gives the protein CASSQKTTPMTNSPLHF. The chain links TRBV5-1 to TRBJ1-6; D remains ambiguous. The CDR3 sequence is 17 residues long. Germline CDR1 SGHRS, CDR2 YFSETQ. The V gene lost 4 bases and the J gene lost 6 bases, with 20 bases spanning the gap. Full variable domain (remainder filled in from reference TRBV5-1 and TRBJ1-6): KAGVTQTPRYLIKTRGQQVTLSCSPISGHRSVSWYQQTPGQGLQFLFEYFSETQRNKGNFPGRFSGRQFSNSRSEMNVSTLELGDSALYLCASSQKTTPMTNSPLHFGNGTRLTVT.